This T cell receptor (beta chain) was sequenced in a study of blood T cell repertoires in COVID-19. This clone has just a few counts. Germline CDR1 and CDR2: SGHVS and FNYEAQ. Trimming cost V 1 base and J 7 bases; bases outside gene matches: 9. This CDR3 is built from 17 residues. Libraries were prepared by immunoSEQ multiplex PCR; TCRdb keeps only in-frame clonotypes and omits some of them. The sample holds under 75,000 clones; about two thirds are singletons and the top ten take 4.8%. This TCR derives from a woman aged 70 to 79 with COVID-19, enrolled during active disease. The chain employs TRBV7-6 and TRBJ2-2; the match to TRBD2 covers 10 bases. The sequenced sample was peripheral blood. The CDR3 loop is CASSLGGASGSIGELFF. The CDR3 DNA follows: TGTGCCAGCAGCTTAGGAGGGGCTAGCGGGAGTATCGGGGAGCTGTTTTTT.